The present T cell receptor beta chain was sequenced within a study of blood T cell repertoires in COVID-19. Turning to the study itself: T cells, B-cell-depleted T cells, or PBMCs provided the cDNA or gDNA that served as material.

Trimming took off 4 bases at V and 2 bases at J, with 15 bases between the two ends. The CDR3 runs 15 residues. The V gene's germline CDR1 is SGDLS and CDR2 YYNGEE. Using immunoSEQ multiplex PCR, the repertoire was profiled, and TCRdb retains in-frame clones only, with some absent. The repertoire has fewer than 150,000 clones, around 87% of them found once; the top ten carry 3.5% to 4%. Sequencing was done on a sample of peripheral blood. This sequence joins TRBV9 and TRBJ1-2, with D perhaps TRBD1 (5 bases). This clonotype was obtained from an older woman with COVID-19, enrolled during active disease. This chain's CDR3 is CASSPQTTVNYGYTF. The CDR3, as DNA: TGTGCCAGCAGCCCCCAGACGACAGTCAACTATGGCTACACCTTC.